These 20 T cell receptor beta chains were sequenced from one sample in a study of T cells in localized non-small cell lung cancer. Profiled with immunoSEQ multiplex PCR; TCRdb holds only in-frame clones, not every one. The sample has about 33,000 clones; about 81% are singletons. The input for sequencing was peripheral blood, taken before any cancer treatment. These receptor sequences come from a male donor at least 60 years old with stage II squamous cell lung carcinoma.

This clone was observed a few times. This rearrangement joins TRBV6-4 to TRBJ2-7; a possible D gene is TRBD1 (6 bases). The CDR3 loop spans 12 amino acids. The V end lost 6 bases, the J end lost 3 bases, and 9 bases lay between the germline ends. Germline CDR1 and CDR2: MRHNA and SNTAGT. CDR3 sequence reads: CASRQQGYEQYF. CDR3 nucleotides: TGTGCCAGCAGGCAACAGGGCTACGAGCAGTACTTC.

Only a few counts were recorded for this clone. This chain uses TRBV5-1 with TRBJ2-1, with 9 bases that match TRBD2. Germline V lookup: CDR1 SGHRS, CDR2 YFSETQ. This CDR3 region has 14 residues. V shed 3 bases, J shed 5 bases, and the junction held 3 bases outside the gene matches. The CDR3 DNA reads TGCGCCAGCAGCTCAAGCGGGGGGAACAATGAGCAGTTCTTC. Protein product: CASSSSGGNNEQFF.

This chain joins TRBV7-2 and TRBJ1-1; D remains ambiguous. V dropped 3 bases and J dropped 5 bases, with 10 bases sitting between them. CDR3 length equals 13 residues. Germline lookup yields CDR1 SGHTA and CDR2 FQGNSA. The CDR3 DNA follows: TGTGCCAGCAGCTTCGCGATGGGGACTGAAGCTTTCTTT. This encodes CASSFAMGTEAFF. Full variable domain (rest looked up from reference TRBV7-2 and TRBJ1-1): GAGVSQSPSNKVTEKGKDVELRCDPISGHTALYWYRQSLGQGLEFLIYFQGNSAPDKSGLPSDRFSAERTGGSVSTLTIQRTQQEDSAVYLCASSFAMGTEAFFGQGTRLTVV.

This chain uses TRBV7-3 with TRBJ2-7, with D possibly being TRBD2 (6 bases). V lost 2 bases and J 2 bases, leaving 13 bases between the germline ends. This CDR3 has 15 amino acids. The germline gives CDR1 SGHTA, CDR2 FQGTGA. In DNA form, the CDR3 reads TGTGCCAGCAGCTTAGAAATTAGCGGTACCTACGAGCAGTACTTC. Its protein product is CASSLEISGTYEQYF.

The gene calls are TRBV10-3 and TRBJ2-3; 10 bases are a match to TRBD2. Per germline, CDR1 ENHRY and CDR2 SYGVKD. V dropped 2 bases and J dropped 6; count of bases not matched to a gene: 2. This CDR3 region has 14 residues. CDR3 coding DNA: TGTGCCATCAGTGAGGGACTAGCGGTGGATACGCAGTATTTT. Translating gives CAISEGLAVDTQYF.

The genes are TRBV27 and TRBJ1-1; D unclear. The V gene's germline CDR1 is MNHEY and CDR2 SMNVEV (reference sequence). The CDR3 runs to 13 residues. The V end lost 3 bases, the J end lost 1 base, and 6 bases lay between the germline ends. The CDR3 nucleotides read TGTGCCAGCAGTTTTAGCACGAACACTGAAGCTTTCTTT. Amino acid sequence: CASSFSTNTEAFF.

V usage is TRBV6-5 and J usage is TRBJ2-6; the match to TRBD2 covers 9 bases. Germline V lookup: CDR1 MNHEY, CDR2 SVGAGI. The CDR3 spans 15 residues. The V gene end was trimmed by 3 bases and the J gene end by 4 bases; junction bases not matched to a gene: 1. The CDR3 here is CASSYSGGGANVLTF. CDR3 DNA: TGTGCCAGCAGTTATAGCGGGGGAGGGGCCAACGTCCTGACTTTC.

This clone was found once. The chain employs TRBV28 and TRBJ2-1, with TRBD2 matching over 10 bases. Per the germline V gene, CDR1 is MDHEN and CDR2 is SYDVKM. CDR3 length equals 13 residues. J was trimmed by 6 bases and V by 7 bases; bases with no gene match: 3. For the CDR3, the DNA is TGTGCCAGCATAGGACTAGCGGCCAATGAGCAGTTCTTC. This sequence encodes CASIGLAANEQFF.

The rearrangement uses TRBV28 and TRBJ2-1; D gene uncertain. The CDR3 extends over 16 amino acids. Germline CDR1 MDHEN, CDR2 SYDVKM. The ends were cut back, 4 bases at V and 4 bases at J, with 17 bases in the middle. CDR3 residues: CASSSPLAVGYNEQFF. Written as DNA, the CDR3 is TGTGCCAGCAGTTCTCCCCTTGCGGTAGGATACAATGAGCAGTTCTTC. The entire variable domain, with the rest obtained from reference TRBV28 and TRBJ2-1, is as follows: DVKVTQSSRYLVKRTGEKVFLECVQDMDHENMFWYRQDPGLGLRLIYFSYDVKMKEKGDIPEGYSVSREKKERFSLILESASTNQTSMYLCASSSPLAVGYNEQFFGPGTRLTVL.

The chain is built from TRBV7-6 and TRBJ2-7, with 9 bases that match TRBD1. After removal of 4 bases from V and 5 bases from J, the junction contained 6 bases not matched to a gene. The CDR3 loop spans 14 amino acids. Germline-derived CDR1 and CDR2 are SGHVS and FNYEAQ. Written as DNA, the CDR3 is TGTGCCAGCAGCTCACAGGGGGCCCAGGACGAGCAGTACTTC. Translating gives CASSSQGAQDEQYF.

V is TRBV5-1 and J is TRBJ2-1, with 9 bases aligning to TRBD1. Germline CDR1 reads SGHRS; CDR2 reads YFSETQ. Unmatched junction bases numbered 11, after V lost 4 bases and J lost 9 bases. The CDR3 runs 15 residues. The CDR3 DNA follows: TGCGCCAGCAGCGCGGGGGACAGGGTCTCGGCTGAGCAGTTCTTC. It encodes CASSAGDRVSAEQFF.

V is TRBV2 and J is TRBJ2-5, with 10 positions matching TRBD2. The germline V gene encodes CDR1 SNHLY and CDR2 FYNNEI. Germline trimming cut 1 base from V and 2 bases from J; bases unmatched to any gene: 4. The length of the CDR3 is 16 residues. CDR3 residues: CASSEGWTSGQETQYF. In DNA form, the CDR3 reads TGTGCCAGCAGTGAAGGCTGGACTAGCGGTCAAGAGACCCAGTACTTC.

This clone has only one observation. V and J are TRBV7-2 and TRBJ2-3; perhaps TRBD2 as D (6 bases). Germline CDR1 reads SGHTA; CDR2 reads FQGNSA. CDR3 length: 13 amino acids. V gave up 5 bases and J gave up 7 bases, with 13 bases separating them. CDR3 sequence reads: CASSRLGGYTQYF. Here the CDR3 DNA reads TGTGCCAGCAGCCGTCTCGGGGGATATACGCAGTATTTT.

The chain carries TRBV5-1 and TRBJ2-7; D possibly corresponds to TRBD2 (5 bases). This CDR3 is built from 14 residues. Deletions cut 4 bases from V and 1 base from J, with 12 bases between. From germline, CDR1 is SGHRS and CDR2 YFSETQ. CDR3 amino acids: CASSTEDWSYEQYF. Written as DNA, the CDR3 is TGCGCCAGCAGCACGGAGGACTGGTCCTACGAGCAGTACTTC. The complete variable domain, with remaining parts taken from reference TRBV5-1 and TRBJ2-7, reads KAGVTQTPRYLIKTRGQQVTLSCSPISGHRSVSWYQQTPGQGLQFLFEYFSETQRNKGNFPGRFSGRQFSNSRSEMNVSTLELGDSALYLCASSTEDWSYEQYFGPGTRLTVT.

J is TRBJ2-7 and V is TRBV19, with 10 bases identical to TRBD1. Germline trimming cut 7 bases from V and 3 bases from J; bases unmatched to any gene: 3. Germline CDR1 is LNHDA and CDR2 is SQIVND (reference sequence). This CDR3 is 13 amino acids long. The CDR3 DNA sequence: TGTGCCAGTAAGGGACAGGGGTTCTACGAGCAGTACTTC. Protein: CASKGQGFYEQYF.

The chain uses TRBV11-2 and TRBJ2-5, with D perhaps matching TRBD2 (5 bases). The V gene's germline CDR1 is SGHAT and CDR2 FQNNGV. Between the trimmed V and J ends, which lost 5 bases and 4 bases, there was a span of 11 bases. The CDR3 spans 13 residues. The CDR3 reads CASSPRLLETQYF. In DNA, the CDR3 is TGTGCCAGCAGCCCTAGACTATTAGAGACCCAGTACTTC.

The CDR3 protein is CASSPNQAGGSSYNEQFF. In nucleotides, the CDR3 is TGTGCCAGCTCACCCAACCAGGCGGGGGGGAGCTCCTACAATGAGCAGTTCTTC. The gene calls are TRBV18 and TRBJ2-1, with 9 bases aligning to TRBD2. Germline loops: CDR1 KGHSH, CDR2 LQKENI. The CDR3 is 18 amino acids. Losses at the gene ends were 3 bases for V and 0 bases for J; bases not matched to a gene: 9.

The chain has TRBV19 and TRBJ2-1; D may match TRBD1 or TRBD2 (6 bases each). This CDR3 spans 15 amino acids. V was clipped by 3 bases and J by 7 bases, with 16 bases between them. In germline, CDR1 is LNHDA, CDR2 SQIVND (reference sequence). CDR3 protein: CASSIDSRRGNEQFF. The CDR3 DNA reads TGTGCCAGTAGTATCGACTCCAGGAGGGGGAATGAGCAGTTCTTC.

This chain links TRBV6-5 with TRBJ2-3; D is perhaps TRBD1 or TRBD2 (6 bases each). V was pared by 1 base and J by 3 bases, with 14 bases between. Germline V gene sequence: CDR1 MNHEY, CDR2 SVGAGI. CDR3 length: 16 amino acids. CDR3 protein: CASSYLRGVATDTQYF. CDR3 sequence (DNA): TGTGCCAGCAGTTACTTGAGGGGGGTCGCGACAGATACGCAGTATTTT.

The CDR3 coding sequence is TGTGCCAGCAGCTTGGGACTAGCGGGAATTGGCGAGCAGTACTTC. Residues: CASSLGLAGIGEQYF. The rearrangement links TRBV5-4 to TRBJ2-7; 11 bases line up with TRBD2. This CDR3 has 15 residues. V shed 0 bases, J shed 6 bases, and the junction held 5 bases outside the gene matches. Germline CDR1 SGHNT, CDR2 YYREEE (reference sequence).